This T cell receptor (beta chain) emerged from a study of spatial heterogeneity in lung cancer. Study context: Detected beta-chain sequences consistently exceeded alpha-chain sequences. The study found that TCR transcript counts in tumor regions correlated strongly with a matched bulk RNA-seq T cell module score. Raw reads contained each unique TCR and UMI combination more than ten times on average.

Time point: sample taken at primary tumor resection. TCRdb ran MiXCR on the 5' RACE reads and lists one entry per CDR3 protein. The sample has some 96,000 distinct CDR3 sequences, approximately 4.7% seen once. Study-level findings and limits: Tracking of tumor mutation counts was seen in expanded intratumoral alpha and beta TCR counts.

Germline V lookup: CDR1 LGHNA, CDR2 YNFKEQ. CDR3 length equals 14 residues. The germline V and J ends were trimmed by 0 bases and 8 bases, with 11 bases remaining between them. Points on this clonotype: As yet, its antigen is unknown.

The sequences come from lung tumor tissue, collected at surgery. The rearrangement joins TRBV4-2 to TRBJ2-1, with D uncertain. The clonotype comes from a male donor with early-stage non-small cell lung cancer. The CDR3 nucleotides are TGTGCCAGCAGCCAAGATGCAAAGATTCATGAGCAGTTCTTC. This encodes CASSQDAKIHEQFF.